These 29 T cell receptor beta chains were all obtained from the same sample, sequenced in a study of T-cell reconstitution after alpha-beta-depleted transplantation in children. During its preparation, the TCRbeta library received unique molecular identifiers. Via MiXCR, TCRdb re-called the PCR reads, giving one row per CDR3 protein. The profile shows approximately 130,000 distinct CDR3 sequences, 9.7% of them singletons. The specimen comprised PBMCs, mostly from graft donor cells, sampled 180 days after TCRalphabeta/CD19-depleted stem cell transplant. These receptors all come from a girl under three years old who had a stem cell transplant for combined immunodeficiency, so the T cells may come from the graft donor.

In its sample, this clonotype was seen many times. The V call is TRBV20-1, the J call TRBJ2-3; 9 nucleotides agree with TRBD2. The CDR3 runs to 15 residues. Germline loops: CDR1 DFQATT, CDR2 SNEGSKA (reference sequence). The V segment lost 3 bases and the J segment 2 bases; nucleotides outside the gene matches: 6. The CDR3 spells CSARAASGVTDTQYF. CDR3 DNA sequence: TGCAGTGCTAGGGCAGCTAGCGGGGTCACAGATACGCAGTATTTT.

This clonotype turned up a few times. The genes are TRBV3-1 and TRBJ2-7; no reliable D call. Trimming pared 0 bases from V and 4 bases from J, leaving 13 bases between. Germline CDR1 reads LGHDT; CDR2 reads YNNKEL (reference sequence). The CDR3 is 15 residues long. The CDR3 protein is CASSQDWPQPYEQYF. Here the CDR3 DNA reads TGTGCCAGCAGCCAAGATTGGCCCCAACCGTACGAGCAGTACTTC.

The V and J genes are TRBV10-3 and TRBJ2-7; D not certain. Deletions cut 7 bases from V and 3 bases from J, with 10 bases between. This CDR3 is built from 12 residues. Germline V gives CDR1 ENHRY, CDR2 SYGVKD. The CDR3 region is CAITTDGYEQYF. The CDR3 DNA reads as TGTGCCATCACCACGGACGGCTACGAGCAGTACTTC.

As to this clonotype: This is likely a read error, given that the CDR3 carries no conserved phenylalanine or tryptophan at its end. J is TRBJ1-5 and V is TRBV14; 9 positions agree with TRBD1. Germline-derived CDR1 and CDR2 are SGHDN and FVKESK. V shed 1 base and J 4 bases; nucleotides not matched to a gene: 5. The CDR3 extends over 16 amino acids. The CDR3 here is CASSQARTGDNQPQHL. In DNA form, the CDR3 reads TGTGCCAGCAGCCAAGCCCGGACAGGGGATAATCAGCCCCAGCATTTG.

The rearrangement joins TRBV12-3 or TRBV12-4 to TRBJ1-6; no clear D. This CDR3 has 12 amino acids. V shed 7 bases and J shed 8 bases, with 9 bases lying between them. The CDR3 DNA reads as TGTGCCAGCAAGAAGGAGGATTCACCCCTCCACTTT. It is translated as CASKKEDSPLHF.

This clonotype has only a few counts. The V call is TRBV7-3, the J call TRBJ1-5; tentative D call: TRBD1 (6 bases). Germline V gene lookup returns CDR1 SGHTA and CDR2 FQGTGA. The V end was cut by 1 base, the J end by 7 bases, with 8 bases between. This CDR3 comprises 13 residues. In nucleotides, the CDR3 is TGTGCCAGCAGCTTAAAGGGGGGCCAGCCCCAGCATTTT. It translates to CASSLKGGQPQHF.

The rearrangement uses TRBV10-3 and TRBJ2-7; TRBD1 aligns across 10 bases. The junction had 6 bases not matched to a gene; V was cut back by 2 bases and J by 2 bases. This CDR3 has 16 amino acids. The germline V gene has CDR1 ENHRY and CDR2 SYGVKD. CDR3 DNA: TGTGCCATCAGTGAGGGTCCGGGACAGGGGCCCTACGAGCAGTACTTC. It encodes CAISEGPGQGPYEQYF.

The V gene is TRBV7-2, the J gene TRBJ2-3; 8 bases map to TRBD2. The CDR3 consists of 16 residues. Per the germline V gene, CDR1 is SGHTA and CDR2 is FQGNSA. The J segment lost 0 bases and the V segment lost 1 base, leaving 3 bases of the junction unmatched. CDR3 amino acids: CASSLVASGSTDTQYF. For the CDR3, the DNA is TGTGCCAGCAGCTTAGTGGCTAGCGGGAGCACAGATACGCAGTATTTT.

This clonotype was found a few times. The V gene is TRBV5-1, the J gene TRBJ2-7, with 10 nucleotides matching TRBD1. V lost 2 bases to trimming and J lost 0 bases; unmatched junction nucleotides: 2. There are 15 residues in the CDR3. Germline CDR1 reads SGHRS; CDR2 reads YFSETQ. CDR3 nucleotide sequence: TGCGCCAGCAGCTTCGGACAGGGGGTCTCCTACGAGCAGTACTTC. Protein sequence: CASSFGQGVSYEQYF.

This clonotype came up many times. The chain joins TRBV20-1 to TRBJ2-3, with D maybe TRBD1 (6 bases). From germline, CDR1 is DFQATT and CDR2 SNEGSKA (reference sequence). V dropped 6 bases and J dropped 2 bases, with 18 bases sitting between them. This CDR3 has 15 amino acids. The CDR3 region has the DNA TGCAGTGCCTCCTTGGCCAGGGGTTCCACAGATACGCAGTATTTT. Translating it yields CSASLARGSTDTQYF.

A few counts support this clonotype. The chain combines TRBV20-1 with TRBJ2-3; either TRBD1 or TRBD2 may fit D (5 bases each). This CDR3 comprises 15 residues. V shed 5 bases and J shed 3 bases, with 18 bases lying between them. The germline gives CDR1 DFQATT, CDR2 SNEGSKA (reference sequence). CDR3 protein: CSAVRPGRPTDTQYF. CDR3 DNA: TGCAGTGCTGTCCGTCCGGGACGGCCAACAGATACGCAGTATTTT.

This clonotype occurred a few times. The V call is TRBV6-1, the J call TRBJ2-6; D is unclear. Looked up from germline, CDR1 is MNHNS and CDR2 is SASEGT. This CDR3 has 15 amino acids. V was cut by 7 bases and J by 1 base, with 11 bases left in between. For the CDR3, the DNA is TGTGCCAGCATGGTGAGGTCGTCTGGGGCCAACGTCCTGACTTTC. Translating it yields CASMVRSSGANVLTF.

This chain links TRBV7-6 with TRBJ2-1; perhaps TRBD2 as D (5 bases). The germline gives CDR1 SGHVS, CDR2 FNYEAQ. The CDR3 consists of 16 residues. Trimming took off 5 bases at V and 0 bases at J, with 14 bases between the two ends. Written as DNA, the CDR3 is TGTGCCAGCAGCCCTGAGGATGGGAGCTCCTACAATGAGCAGTTCTTC. It specifies CASSPEDGSSYNEQFF.

The J gene is TRBJ2-3, the V gene TRBV7-2, with D uncertain. CDR1 and CDR2 (germline): SGHTA, FQGNSA. Trimming stripped 5 bases from V and 5 bases from J, with 11 bases between. There are 13 residues in the CDR3. The CDR3 sequence: CASSPRPRDTQYF. The CDR3 DNA follows: TGTGCCAGCAGCCCCCGCCCGCGAGATACGCAGTATTTT.

A few counts support this clonotype. J is TRBJ2-1 and V is TRBV5-1, with 14 positions matching TRBD2. Looked up from germline, CDR1 is SGHRS and CDR2 is YFSETQ. This CDR3 has 17 residues. V was pared by 2 bases and J by 5 bases, with 6 bases of the junction left unmatched. The CDR3 loop is CASSFGLAGGVDNEQFF. The DNA of the CDR3 is TGCGCCAGCAGCTTCGGACTAGCGGGGGGCGTCGACAATGAGCAGTTCTTC.

The chain couples TRBV29-1 to TRBJ1-4; D possibly corresponds to TRBD1 (6 bases). The CDR3 sequence is 15 residues long. V was shortened by 5 bases and J by 7 bases, with 20 bases between the two germline ends. From germline, CDR1 is SQVTM and CDR2 ANQGSEA. CDR3 sequence reads: CSVMGRSGGSEKLFF. In DNA form, the CDR3 reads TGCAGCGTTATGGGGCGTTCTGGGGGCAGTGAAAAACTGTTTTTT.

The J gene is TRBJ2-3, the V gene TRBV29-1, with D tentatively TRBD2 (5 bases). Trimming removed 6 bases at V and 3 bases at J, with 10 bases between. This CDR3 has 12 amino acids. Germline-derived CDR1 and CDR2 are SQVTM and ANQGSEA. The CDR3 bases are TGCAGCGTCTCGGACTTAACAGATACGCAGTATTTT. This encodes CSVSDLTDTQYF.

This clonotype occurred a few times. The rearrangement joins TRBV29-1 to TRBJ2-1; 12 positions match TRBD2. The CDR3 covers 15 residues. Germline V gene data show CDR1 as SQVTM and CDR2 as ANQGSEA. Germline trimming cut 4 bases from V and 9 bases from J; bases unmatched to any gene: 10. In nucleotides, the CDR3 is TGCAGCGTTGCCTACGCTAGCGGGAGGGGAGTTGAGCAGTTCTTC. Translated: CSVAYASGRGVEQFF.

This clonotype was found a few times. This CDR3 reads CASSPSLRGPWNEQFF. The CDR3 region has the DNA TGTGCCAGCAGCCCCTCCTTGCGGGGCCCTTGGAATGAGCAGTTCTTC. J is TRBJ2-1 and V is TRBV9; D perhaps matches TRBD2 (6 bases). This CDR3 contains 16 residues. V lost 4 bases to trimming and J lost 7 bases, with 21 bases between them. Germline lookup yields CDR1 SGDLS and CDR2 YYNGEE.

The chain is built from TRBV12-3 or TRBV12-4 and TRBJ2-3; D may match TRBD1 or TRBD2 (6 bases each). V lost 10 bases and J lost 3, with 14 bases in between. The CDR3 totals 13 residues. The CDR3 DNA sequence: TGTGCCACCTCGGGGGCCTCAACAGATACGCAGTATTTT. Translated: CATSGASTDTQYF.

CDR3 in DNA: TGTGCCAGCAGCCCGGGACAGGGTTATTACGAGCAGTACTTC. The encoded protein is CASSPGQGYYEQYF. The chain has TRBV7-2 and TRBJ2-7, with 9 nucleotides matching TRBD1. The CDR3 loop spans 14 amino acids. Germline V gene data show CDR1 as SGHTA and CDR2 as FQGNSA. V was clipped by 5 bases and J by 4 bases; unmatched bases: 6.

This chain links TRBV6-1 with TRBJ2-7, with D possibly being TRBD2 (5 bases). This CDR3 contains 13 residues. Germline-derived CDR1 and CDR2 are MNHNS and SASEGT. The V gene lost 4 bases and the J gene lost 3 bases, with 10 bases spanning the gap. The DNA of the CDR3 is TGTGCCAGCAGTGCGGGCCGGGACTACGAGCAGTACTTC. Amino acid sequence: CASSAGRDYEQYF.

This sequence joins TRBV12-3 or TRBV12-4 and TRBJ2-3; D is possibly TRBD1 or TRBD2 (5 bases each). The length of the CDR3 is 16 residues. The V end was cut by 1 base, the J end by 2 bases, with 13 bases between. CDR3 DNA sequence: TGTGCCAGCAGTTTAGGGCTCCCCGGGACCACAGATACGCAGTATTTT. Protein: CASSLGLPGTTDTQYF.

This clonotype was picked up a small number of times. The chain combines TRBV3-1 with TRBJ2-5, with D unresolved. V was clipped by 0 bases and J by 2 bases, with 13 bases between them. This CDR3 has 16 amino acids. CDR1 and CDR2 (germline): LGHDT, YNNKEL (reference sequence). CDR3 DNA sequence: TGTGCCAGCAGCCAAGAGGGATTTCCCGAGCAAGAGACCCAGTACTTC. Its translation is CASSQEGFPEQETQYF.

This chain joins TRBV7-2 and TRBJ2-3; 11 bases match TRBD2. Germline CDR1 SGHTA, CDR2 FQGNSA. There are 16 residues in the CDR3. The ends lost 5 bases at V and 6 bases at J; junction bases unmatched: 10. CDR3 sequence (DNA): TGTGCCAGCAGCCGCCTATTAGCGGGAGGGCCGGATACGCAGTATTTT. Encoded protein: CASSRLLAGGPDTQYF.

The table lists this clonotype with many counts. This rearrangement joins TRBV20-1 to TRBJ2-3; D remains unclear. The CDR3 runs 13 residues. Germline CDR1 DFQATT, CDR2 SNEGSKA (reference sequence). The CDR3 sequence is CSSVLPSTDTQYF. Here the CDR3 DNA reads TGCAGCTCGGTTCTACCAAGCACAGATACGCAGTATTTT.

This rearrangement joins TRBV5-1 to TRBJ2-3; 12 bases map to TRBD2. The length of the CDR3 is 17 residues. The trim removed 0 bases at V and 6 bases at J, leaving 8 bases unmatched. Per germline, CDR1 SGHRS and CDR2 YFSETQ. CDR3 nucleotides: TGCGCCAGCAGCTTGGAACATCGGACTAGCGGGGTCGATACGCAGTATTTT. This gives the protein CASSLEHRTSGVDTQYF.

V usage is TRBV20-1 and J usage is TRBJ2-1; the match to TRBD2 covers 9 bases. After removal of 3 bases from V and 4 bases from J, the junction contained 10 bases not matched to a gene. The CDR3 has 16 amino acids. Germline values: CDR1 DFQATT, CDR2 SNEGSKA (reference sequence). The CDR3, as DNA: TGCAGTGCTAGGGATAGCGGGAGAGGTGGTTACAATGAGCAGTTCTTC. It yields the protein CSARDSGRGGYNEQFF.

V is TRBV20-1 and J is TRBJ2-5, with 8 bases identical to TRBD1. CDR1 is DFQATT and CDR2 is SNEGSKA in the germline V gene (reference sequence). This CDR3 is built from 13 residues. With 3 bases clipped from V and 3 bases from J, the junction kept 3 bases outside the gene matches. CDR3 amino acids: CSASAGGEETQYF. DNA of the CDR3: TGCAGTGCTAGTGCAGGGGGCGAAGAGACCCAGTACTTC.